A selection of T cell receptor beta chains follows, all from one sample in a study of beta chain features in type 1 diabetes. Data came from immunoSEQ multiplex PCR; TCRdb stores just in-frame clones and leaves some out. The data hold hundreds of thousands of clones, with over 12% observed a single time. Sample: naive CD4+ T cells from blood. Receptors originate from a man younger than 35 with type 1 diabetes. The CDR3 runs from the conserved cysteine through the conserved F or W. A D gene is named only where the DNA matches it firmly. The size field is filled for only some rows; it gives once, few, many or a size class.

size,V,J,D,CDR3,DNA
few,TRBV28,TRBJ1-1,.,CASTPGSSNTEAFF,TGTGCCAGCACCCCGGGGAGTTCGAACACTGAAGCTTTCTTT
few,TRBV6-4,TRBJ1-5,.,CASSDPVEPQHF,TGTGCCAGCAGTGACCCGGTTGAGCCCCAGCATTTT
.,TRBV6-5,TRBJ1-1,.,CASSSRGGTEAFF,TGTGCCAGCAGTTCCCGAGGGGGCACTGAAGCTTTCTTT
.,TRBV19,TRBJ1-5,.,CASSRHRVDSNQPQHF,TGTGCCAGTAGTAGGCACAGGGTTGATAGCAATCAGCCCCAGCATTTT
few,TRBV5-4,TRBJ2-7,TRBD2,CASSPRLAGDLYEQYF,TGTGCCAGCAGCCCAAGACTAGCGGGGGACCTCTACGAGCAGTACTTC
few,TRBV6-5,TRBJ2-7,TRBD1,CASSYSTTGVYEQYF,TGTGCCAGCAGTTACTCTACGACAGGGGTTTACGAGCAGTACTTC
.,TRBV20-1,TRBJ2-5,.,CSARGWETQYF,TGCAGTGCTAGGGGTTGGGAGACCCAGTACTTC
few,TRBV10-3,TRBJ1-2,.,CAISESGGRVNYGYTF,TGTGCCATCAGTGAGTCCGGTGGCAGAGTCAACTATGGCTACACCTTC
.,TRBV20-1,TRBJ2-7,.,CSATYEQYF,TGCAGTGCCACTTACGAGCAGTACTTC
few,TRBV30,TRBJ1-6,.,CAWSVEALHF,TGTGCCTGGAGTGTTGAGGCCCTCCACTTT
.,TRBV29-1,TRBJ2-1,TRBD1,CSGRGLIYNEQFF,TGCAGCGGCAGGGGGTTGATCTACAATGAGCAGTTCTTC
few,TRBV18,TRBJ2-2,.,CASSPYRDPNTGELFF,TGTGCCAGCTCACCATACAGGGATCCGAACACCGGGGAGCTGTTTTTT
.,TRBV27,TRBJ2-6,.,CASSFDMWANVLTF,TGTGCCAGCAGTTTTGACATGTGGGCCAACGTCCTGACTTTC
.,TRBV7-7,TRBJ2-1,.,CASSSNSLGRLVDNEQFF,TGTGCTAGCAGCTCCAACTCTCTGGGCAGGTTGGTAGATAATGAGCAGTTCTTC
.,TRBV10-3,TRBJ2-7,.,CAISDEVGSYEQYF,TGTGCCATCAGTGATGAAGTGGGCTCCTACGAGCAGTACTTC
few,TRBV30,TRBJ1-5,.,CAVQARSNQPQHF,TGTGCGGTCCAGGCCAGGAGCAATCAGCCCCAGCATTTT
.,TRBV29-1,TRBJ1-2,.,CSVEESGSNYGYTF,TGCAGCGTTGAAGAGTCGGGAAGTAACTATGGCTACACCTTC
few,TRBV7-2,TRBJ2-5,.,CASSLGIQETQYF,TGTGCCAGCAGCTTAGGGATTCAAGAGACCCAGTACTTC
few,TRBV7-3,TRBJ2-3,.,CASSLSRGSGSTDTQYF,TGTGCCAGCAGCTTAAGTCGGGGTAGCGGCAGCACAGATACGCAGTATTTT
.,TRBV11-2,TRBJ1-2,.,CASSLDGPGVSYGYTF,TGTGCCAGCAGCTTAGATGGCCCGGGAGTAAGCTATGGCTACACCTTC
.,TRBV29-1,TRBJ1-1,.,CSVEIPGQPNTEAFF,TGCAGCGTTGAGATCCCTGGACAGCCGAACACTGAAGCTTTCTTT
few,TRBV2,TRBJ1-4,.,CASSETGEKLFF,TGTGCCAGCAGTGAAACAGGGGAAAAACTGTTTTTT
few,TRBV29-1,TRBJ2-1,.,CSVEGGGVGLSEQFF,TGCAGCGTTGAAGGTGGGGGTGTTGGGTTATCTGAGCAGTTCTTC
.,TRBV10-3,TRBJ2-3,TRBD2,CAISGAGYTDTQYF,TGTGCCATCAGTGGAGCGGGGTACACAGATACGCAGTATTTT
.,TRBV10-3,TRBJ2-1,TRBD2,CAIRETSGYNEQFF,TGTGCCATCAGGGAGACTAGCGGATACAATGAGCAGTTCTTC
few,TRBV29-1,TRBJ2-1,.,CSVGAPQYNEQFF,TGCAGCGTTGGAGCACCACAGTACAATGAGCAGTTCTTC
few,TRBV7-9,TRBJ1-5,.,CASSLVGIREPQHF,TGTGCCAGCAGCTTAGTGGGTATCAGGGAACCCCAGCATTTT
.,TRBV6-5,TRBJ1-2,.,CASSSFGGGFLGYTF,TGTGCCAGCAGTTCCTTCGGCGGGGGGTTCCTCGGCTACACCTTC
few,TRBV4-2,TRBJ2-5,.,CASSQEGSGRGTQYF,TGTGCCAGCAGCCAAGAGGGCTCGGGCCGGGGGACCCAGTACTTC
.,TRBV7-2,TRBJ2-5,TRBD2,CASSPGPGGWETQYF,TGTGCCAGCAGCCCTGGCCCGGGAGGATGGGAGACCCAGTACTTC
few,TRBV9,TRBJ2-3,TRBD2,CASSEAGGADTQYF,TGTGCCAGCTCGGAGGCGGGAGGGGCAGATACGCAGTATTTT
.,TRBV30,TRBJ2-1,.,CALIPSGTYNEQFF,TGTGCCTTAATTCCCAGCGGCACCTACAATGAGCAGTTCTTC
few,TRBV19,TRBJ1-1,TRBD1,CASSTLDREAEAFF,TGTGCCAGTAGTACACTGGACAGGGAGGCTGAAGCTTTCTTT
.,TRBV7-2,TRBJ1-1,.,CASSLGRGKTEAFF,TGTGCCAGCAGCTTAGGCAGGGGAAAAACTGAAGCTTTCTTT
.,TRBV2,TRBJ2-7,.,CASVRVLGYEQYF,TGTGCCAGCGTCAGGGTGTTAGGTTACGAGCAGTACTTC
.,TRBV29-1,TRBJ2-7,TRBD1,CSVTGQGDAQYF,TGCAGCGTTACCGGACAGGGGGATGCGCAGTACTTC
few,TRBV7-2,TRBJ2-4,TRBD1,CASSFRQGNIQYF,TGTGCCAGCAGCTTCCGACAGGGTAACATTCAGTACTTC
.,TRBV5-1,TRBJ2-3,TRBD2,CATGLAGDLTDTQYF,TGCGCCACCGGACTAGCGGGGGACCTCACAGATACGCAGTATTTT
.,TRBV5-4,TRBJ2-1,.,CASSDRSYNEQFF,TGTGCCAGCAGCGACCGCTCCTACAATGAGCAGTTCTTC
.,TRBV16,TRBJ1-1,.,CASSLPSRYTEAFF,TGTGCCAGCAGCCTCCCCAGCAGATACACTGAAGCTTTCTTT
.,TRBV9,TRBJ1-5,TRBD1,CASSRGTGLDSNQPQHF,TGTGCCAGCAGCAGGGGGACAGGGCTTGATAGCAATCAGCCCCAGCATTTT
few,TRBV30,TRBJ2-5,TRBD2,CAWSVSGTSRSEETQYF,TGTGCCTGGAGTGTATCCGGGACTAGCCGATCGGAAGAGACCCAGTACTTC
few,TRBV18,TRBJ1-2,.,CASSPPGRGRYTF,TGTGCCAGCTCACCACCGGGGAGGGGACGCTACACCTTC
.,TRBV7-6,TRBJ2-5,TRBD2,CASSAGLAGGQETQYF,TGTGCCAGCAGCGCAGGACTAGCGGGGGGACAAGAGACCCAGTACTTC
few,TRBV2,TRBJ2-2,.,CASSDSLGATTGELFF,TGTGCCAGCAGTGACTCCCTCGGGGCTACTACCGGGGAGCTGTTTTTT
few,TRBV5-1,TRBJ2-2,.,CASRGTANTGELFF,TGCGCCAGCAGGGGGACCGCGAACACCGGGGAGCTGTTTTTT
.,TRBV7-3,TRBJ1-3,TRBD1,CASSSGTGPGNTIYF,TGTGCCAGCAGCTCCGGGACAGGGCCTGGAAACACCATATATTTT
.,TRBV18,TRBJ1-6,.,CASSQEGMDSPLHF,TGTGCCAGCTCACAGGAGGGTATGGATTCACCCCTCCACTTT
.,TRBV29-1,TRBJ2-7,TRBD2,CSVHPGGGYEQYF,TGCAGCGTCCACCCGGGCGGGGGGTACGAGCAGTACTTC
few,TRBV25-1,TRBJ2-1,TRBD2,CASRATSGSLTYNEQFF,TGTGCCAGCAGGGCGACTAGCGGGAGTTTGACCTACAATGAGCAGTTCTTC
few,TRBV30,TRBJ2-2,.,CAWSRPGELFF,TGTGCCTGGAGTCGCCCGGGGGAGCTGTTTTTT
.,TRBV2,TRBJ2-7,.,CASTPGQIYEQYF,TGTGCCAGCACTCCAGGACAGATCTACGAGCAGTACTTC
.,TRBV30,TRBJ2-2,TRBD1,CAWSFGQANTGELFF,TGTGCCTGGAGTTTCGGACAGGCGAACACCGGGGAGCTGTTTTTT
few,TRBV2,TRBJ2-1,.,CASSERRGLYNEQFF,TGTGCCAGCAGTGAGAGGAGGGGGCTGTACAATGAGCAGTTCTTC
few,TRBV30,TRBJ1-6,.,CAYLVGGNSPLHF,TGTGCCTACCTGGTGGGGGGCAATTCACCCCTCCACTTT
.,TRBV9,TRBJ1-2,TRBD1,CASSARPGQEIYGYTF,TGTGCCAGCAGCGCGAGGCCGGGACAGGAGATTTATGGCTACACCTTC
few,TRBV5-1,TRBJ2-2,.,CASSSNINSNTGELFF,TGCGCCAGCAGCTCTAACATCAACTCGAACACCGGGGAGCTGTTTTTT
few,TRBV7-3,TRBJ2-1,TRBD2,CASSELAGAYNEQFF,TGTGCCAGCAGCGAACTAGCGGGAGCATACAATGAGCAGTTCTTC
few,TRBV5-6,TRBJ2-1,.,CASGGRGRGNEQFF,TGTGCCAGCGGTGGCAGAGGGAGAGGGAATGAGCAGTTCTTC